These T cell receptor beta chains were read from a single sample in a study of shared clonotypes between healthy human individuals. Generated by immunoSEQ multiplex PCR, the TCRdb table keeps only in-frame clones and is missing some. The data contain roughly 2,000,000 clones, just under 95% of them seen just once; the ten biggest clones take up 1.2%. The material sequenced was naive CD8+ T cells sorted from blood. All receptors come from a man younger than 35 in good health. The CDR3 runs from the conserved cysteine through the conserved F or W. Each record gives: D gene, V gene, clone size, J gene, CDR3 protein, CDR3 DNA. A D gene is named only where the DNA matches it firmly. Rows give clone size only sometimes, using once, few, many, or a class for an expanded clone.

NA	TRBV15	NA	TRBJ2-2	CATSRSNTGELFF	TGTGCCACCAGCCGTTCGAACACCGGGGAGCTGTTTTTT
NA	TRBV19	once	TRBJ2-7	CASSIGPSYEQYF	TGTGCCAGTAGTATAGGACCTTCCTACGAGCAGTACTTC
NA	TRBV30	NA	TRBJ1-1	CAWSEARPEAFF	TGTGCCTGGAGTGAGGCAAGACCTGAAGCTTTCTTT
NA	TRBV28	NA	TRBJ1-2	CASSPTGLVMYTF	TGTGCCAGCAGTCCAACAGGGTTAGTGATGTATACCTTC
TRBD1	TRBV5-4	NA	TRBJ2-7	CASSLGDRVDEQYF	TGTGCCAGCAGCTTGGGTGACAGGGTAGACGAGCAGTACTTC
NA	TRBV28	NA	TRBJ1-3	CASSFEGGGNTIYF	TGTGCCAGCAGTTTTGAAGGGGGTGGAAACACCATATATTTT
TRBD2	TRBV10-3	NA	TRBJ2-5	CAISERGGVETQYF	TGTGCCATCAGTGAGCGGGGGGGCGTAGAGACCCAGTACTTC
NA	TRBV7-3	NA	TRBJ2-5	CASSLVGGQGVTQYF	TGTGCCAGCAGCTTAGTGGGAGGCCAGGGTGTGACCCAGTACTTC
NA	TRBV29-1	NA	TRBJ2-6	CSVEGRSDTYSGANVLTF	TGCAGCGTTGAAGGTCGGTCAGATACCTACTCTGGGGCCAACGTCCTGACTTTC
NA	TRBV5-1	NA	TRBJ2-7	CASSKGPGDFYEQYF	TGCGCCAGCAGCAAAGGGCCGGGGGACTTTTACGAGCAGTACTTC
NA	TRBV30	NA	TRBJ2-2	CAWIGGAGGELFF	TGTGCCTGGATTGGGGGGGCCGGCGGGGAGCTGTTTTTT
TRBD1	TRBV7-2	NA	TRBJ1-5	CASSPVGTELYYSNQPQHF	TGTGCCAGCAGCCCCGTTGGGACAGAGCTTTATTATAGCAATCAGCCCCAGCATTTT
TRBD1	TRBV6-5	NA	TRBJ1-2	CASSFLGQGTNYGYTF	TGTGCCAGCAGTTTTCTAGGACAGGGCACTAACTATGGCTACACCTTC
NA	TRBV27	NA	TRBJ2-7	CASSSRVASSYEQYF	TGTGCCAGCAGTTCCCGTGTGGCGTCTAGCTACGAGCAGTACTTC
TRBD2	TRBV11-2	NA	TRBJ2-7	CASSLGLADEQYF	TGTGCCAGCAGCTTAGGACTAGCGGATGAGCAGTACTTC
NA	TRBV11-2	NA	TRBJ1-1	CANSSNTEAFF	TGTGCCAACAGCTCCAACACTGAAGCTTTCTTT
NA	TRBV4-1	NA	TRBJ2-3	CASSGTPGLNTQYF	TGCGCCAGCAGCGGGACCCCAGGCCTTAATACGCAGTATTTT
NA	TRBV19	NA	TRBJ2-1	CASSIASYNEQFF	TGTGCCAGTAGTATTGCTAGTTACAATGAGCAGTTCTTC
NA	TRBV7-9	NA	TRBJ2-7	CASSFRDGGYEQYF	TGTGCCAGCAGCTTCCGGGACGGGGGTTACGAGCAGTACTTC
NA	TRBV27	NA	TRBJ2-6	CASSYSGANVLTF	TGTGCCAGCTCCTACTCTGGGGCCAACGTCCTGACTTTC
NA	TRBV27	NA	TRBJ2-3	CASSPSGGERTDTQYF	TGTGCCAGCAGTCCAAGTGGCGGGGAGCGTACAGATACGCAGTATTTT
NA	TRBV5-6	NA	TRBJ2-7	CASSLDLGYEQYF	TGTGCCAGCAGCTTGGATCTGGGCTACGAGCAGTACTTC
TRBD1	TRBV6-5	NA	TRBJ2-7	CASSYRTGGFSYEQYF	TGTGCCAGCAGTTACAGGACAGGGGGGTTCTCCTACGAGCAGTACTTC
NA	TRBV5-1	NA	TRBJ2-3	CASSLAWADTQYF	TGCGCCAGCAGCTTGGCCTGGGCAGATACGCAGTATTTT
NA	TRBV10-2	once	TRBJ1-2	CASSESTDYGYTF	TGCGCCAGCAGTGAGTCTACAGACTATGGCTACACCTTC
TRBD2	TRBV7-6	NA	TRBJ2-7	CASSPAGGSSEQYF	TGTGCCAGCAGCCCCGCGGGGGGAAGTTCCGAGCAGTACTTC
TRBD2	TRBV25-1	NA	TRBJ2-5	CASSEGLAFQETQYF	TGTGCCAGCAGTGAGGGACTAGCTTTTCAAGAGACCCAGTACTTC
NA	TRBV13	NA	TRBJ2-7	CASSSGGIYEQYF	TGTGCCAGCAGCTCCGGTGGGATCTACGAGCAGTACTTC
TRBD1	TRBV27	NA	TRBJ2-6	CASGQGARGANVLTF	TGTGCCAGCGGACAGGGGGCGAGAGGGGCCAACGTCCTGACTTTC
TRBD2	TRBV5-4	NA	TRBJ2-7	CASSSGGAYEQYF	TGTGCCAGCAGCTCGGGGGGGGCCTACGAGCAGTACTTC
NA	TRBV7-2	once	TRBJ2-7	CASSLVRPGEQYF	TGTGCCAGCAGCTTAGTTAGGCCGGGCGAGCAGTACTTC
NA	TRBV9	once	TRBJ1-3	CASSVGAGTGNTIYF	TGTGCCAGCAGCGTAGGTGCGGGAACTGGAAACACCATATATTTT
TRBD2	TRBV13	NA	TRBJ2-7	CASSYTGGSPSYEQYF	TGTGCCAGCAGCTACACGGGAGGCTCGCCGTCCTACGAGCAGTACTTC
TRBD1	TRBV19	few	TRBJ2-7	CASSPGTGSYEQYF	TGTGCCAGTAGCCCCGGGACAGGCTCCTACGAGCAGTACTTC
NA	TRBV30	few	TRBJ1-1	CAWSVWGADTEAFF	TGTGCCTGGAGTGTTTGGGGGGCAGACACTGAAGCTTTCTTT
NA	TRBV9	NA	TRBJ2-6	CASSGFVESGANVLTF	TGTGCCAGCAGCGGGTTTGTGGAATCTGGGGCCAACGTCCTGACTTTC